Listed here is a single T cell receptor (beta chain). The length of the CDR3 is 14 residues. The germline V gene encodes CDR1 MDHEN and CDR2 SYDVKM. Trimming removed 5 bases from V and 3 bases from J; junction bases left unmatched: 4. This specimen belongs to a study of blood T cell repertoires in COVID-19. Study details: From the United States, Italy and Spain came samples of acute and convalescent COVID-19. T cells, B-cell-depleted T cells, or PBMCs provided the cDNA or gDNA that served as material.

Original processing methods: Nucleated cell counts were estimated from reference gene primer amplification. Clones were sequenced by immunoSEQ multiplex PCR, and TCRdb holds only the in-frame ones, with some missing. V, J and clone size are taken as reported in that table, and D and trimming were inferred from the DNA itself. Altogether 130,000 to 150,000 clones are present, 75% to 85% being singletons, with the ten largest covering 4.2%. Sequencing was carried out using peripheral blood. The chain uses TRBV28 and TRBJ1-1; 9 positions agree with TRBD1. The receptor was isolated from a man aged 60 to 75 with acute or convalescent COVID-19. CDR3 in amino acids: CASSTDRGDTEAFF. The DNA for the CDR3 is TGTGCCAGCAGTACGGACAGGGGAGACACTGAAGCTTTCTTT.